The T cell receptor beta chain described here comes from a study of post-analysis software for immune sequencing data. Across the study: The study covered relapsing-remitting, secondary progressive and progressive-relapsing courses of multiple sclerosis.

This CDR3 has 14 residues. CDR1 SGDLS and CDR2 YYNGEE come from the germline V gene. V was cut by 3 bases and J by 2 bases, with 11 bases left in between. Study conclusions and caveats: Controls showed significantly higher normalized Chao1 diversity than did multiple sclerosis patients. Controls had lower frequencies than patients of roughly five TRBV segments, which included TRBV5-6, TRBV5-1 and TRBV20-1.

Prepared libraries of TCR beta cDNA carried unique molecular identifiers. Around 460,000 cDNA molecules came from around 1 to 9.1 million T cells. TCRdb fed the PCR reads into MiXCR, producing one record per CDR3 protein. The sample carries roughly 410,000 distinct CDR3 sequences, 30% to 45% recorded once. Note on this clonotype: Its specificity is not known.

The sequenced sample consisted of blood. This chain links TRBV9 with TRBJ1-2; D call uncertain. The clonotype comes from a girl aged 5 to 17 with multiple sclerosis. CDR3 in DNA: TGTGCCAGCAGCGCTACGGGGAGCAACTATGGCTACACCTTC. It specifies CASSATGSNYGYTF.